A selection of T cell receptor beta chains follows, all from one sample in a study of cytomegalovirus exposure and HLA in healthy donors. Generated by immunoSEQ multiplex PCR, the TCRdb table keeps only in-frame clones and is missing some. Among about 120,000 clones, approximately 83% were seen once, and the ten largest hold 1.5% to 2%. Input material: PBMCs. All receptors come from a man in his forties in good health and CMV-seronegative. Both conserved end residues are part of each CDR3. The D gene is left open where the match is weak. The listing skips clone size in some rows; elsewhere it reads once, few, many or a size class.

J,V,size,D,CDR3,DNA
TRBJ1-2,TRBV19,NA,NA,CASNELRGYGYTF,TGTGCCAGTAACGAGCTCAGGGGCTATGGCTACACCTTC
TRBJ1-5,TRBV28,NA,TRBD1,CASSSGQGRRGDQPQHF,TGTGCCAGCAGTTCCGGACAGGGACGGAGGGGGGATCAGCCCCAGCATTTT
TRBJ2-1,TRBV4-1,NA,TRBD1,CASSQEGQGWSYNEQFF,TGCGCCAGCAGCCAAGAGGGACAGGGTTGGTCCTACAATGAGCAGTTCTTC
TRBJ1-1,TRBV6-6,NA,NA,CASSYSRTENTEAFF,TGTGCCAGCAGTTACTCGAGAACAGAGAACACTGAAGCTTTCTTT
TRBJ1-2,TRBV19,NA,TRBD1,CASRFKAGTGEINYGYTF,TGTGCCAGTAGGTTTAAAGCCGGGACAGGGGAAATTAACTATGGCTACACCTTC
TRBJ1-5,TRBV27,once,TRBD1,CASSTGQDNQPQHF,TGTGCCAGCAGCACTGGACAGGATAATCAGCCCCAGCATTTT
TRBJ1-4,TRBV7-6,few,NA,CASSQQGANEKLFF,TGTGCCAGCAGCCAACAGGGCGCAAATGAAAAACTGTTTTTT
TRBJ2-3,TRBV5-1,NA,TRBD2,CASSLFLAGGLPSTDTQYF,TGCGCCAGCAGCTTGTTCTTGGCGGGGGGCCTTCCTAGCACAGATACGCAGTATTTT
TRBJ2-3,TRBV4-3,NA,NA,CASSTQGSTDTQYF,TGCGCCAGCAGCACGCAGGGTAGCACAGATACGCAGTATTTT
TRBJ2-1,TRBV5-4,NA,TRBD2,CASSLPPAGGYNEQFF,TGTGCCAGCAGCCTCCCTCCAGCGGGGGGCTACAATGAGCAGTTCTTC
TRBJ1-5,TRBV19,few,NA,CASSIRGNQPQHF,TGTGCCAGTAGTATCCGAGGGAATCAGCCCCAGCATTTT
TRBJ1-5,TRBV28,NA,NA,CASSPGGSNQPQHF,TGTGCCAGCAGTCCAGGCGGGAGCAATCAGCCCCAGCATTTT
TRBJ2-1,TRBV28,NA,TRBD2,CASLSGTSDEQFF,TGTGCCAGTTTATCCGGGACTAGCGATGAGCAGTTCTTC
TRBJ2-1,TRBV18,NA,TRBD1,CASSLGQGVNEQFF,TGTGCCAGCTCACTGGGACAGGGCGTTAATGAGCAGTTCTTC
TRBJ1-4,TRBV7-9,once,NA,CASSLSGVWATNEKLFF,TGTGCCAGCAGCTTAAGCGGGGTTTGGGCGACTAATGAAAAACTGTTTTTT
TRBJ1-5,TRBV27,NA,TRBD1,CASSTINSWGQGGGNQPQHF,TGTGCCAGCAGTACCATCAACAGCTGGGGACAGGGAGGGGGCAATCAGCCCCAGCATTTT
TRBJ1-5,TRBV7-9,NA,NA,CASSPQGQPQHF,TGTGCCAGCAGCCCACAGGGTCAGCCCCAGCATTTT
TRBJ1-1,TRBV18,NA,TRBD1,CASSLRQGNTEAFF,TGTGCCAGCTCATTAAGACAGGGGAACACTGAAGCTTTCTTT
TRBJ1-2,TRBV6-1,NA,NA,CASSVIRADYGYTF,TGTGCCAGCAGTGTAATTCGAGCCGACTATGGCTACACCTTC
TRBJ1-4,TRBV29-1,NA,NA,CSVRQNEKLFF,TGCAGCGTTCGACAGAATGAAAAACTGTTTTTT
TRBJ1-3,TRBV5-4,NA,NA,CASSVAAGNTIYF,TGTGCCAGCAGCGTCGCCGCGGGAAACACCATATATTTT
TRBJ2-5,TRBV2,NA,NA,CASSIDRRIYF,TGTGCCAGCAGCATCGACAGGAGAATCTACTTC
TRBJ1-2,TRBV6-5,NA,NA,CASSYSLSGDGYTF,TGTGCCAGCAGTTACTCTTTGTCCGGGGATGGCTACACCTTC
TRBJ1-5,TRBV7-9,NA,NA,CASSPGGSNQPQHF,TGTGCCAGCAGCCCCGGGGGGAGCAATCAGCCCCAGCATTTT
TRBJ1-1,TRBV6-1,NA,TRBD1,CASSMGQVDTEAFF,TGTGCCAGCAGTATGGGACAGGTGGACACTGAAGCTTTCTTT
TRBJ2-2,TRBV4-2,NA,TRBD1,CASSLRGLDTGELFF,TGTGCCAGCAGTCTCAGGGGGCTGGACACCGGGGAGCTGTTTTTT
TRBJ2-1,TRBV11-3,NA,TRBD2,CASSLGGGGRNEQFF,TGTGCCAGCAGCTTAGGCGGGGGGGGCCGGAATGAGCAGTTCTTC
TRBJ2-3,TRBV5-4,once,TRBD2,CASSLALAGGLDTQYF,TGTGCCAGCAGCTTGGCCCTAGCGGGGGGGCTAGATACGCAGTATTTT
TRBJ2-2,TRBV25-1,NA,NA,CASSRQASNTGELFF,TGTGCCAGCAGCCGACAGGCGTCGAACACCGGGGAGCTGTTTTTT